The entry below gives a single TCR beta chain sequence along with its context. As yet, its antigen is unknown. With 60 Vbeta and 13 Jbeta primers, the PCR was carried out. TCRdb's copy holds only in-frame clones and misses some; the assay was immunoSEQ multiplex PCR. The table lists about 130,000 clones, around 75% of them singletons. The record originates from a study of cytomegalovirus exposure and HLA in healthy donors. Study findings and constraints: Being productive about 90% or about 30% of the time was typical of most TCR beta V segments in an earlier analysis.

Sequencing was done on a sample of PBMCs. The receptor comes from a man younger than 45 in good health and CMV-seronegative.

DNA of the CDR3: TGCAGCGCAACAAGACAGGGGGCCTTCTACGAGCAGTACTTC. Its protein is CSATRQGAFYEQYF. J is TRBJ2-7 and V is TRBV29-1; 10 bases map to TRBD1. Germline V lookup: CDR1 SQVTM, CDR2 ANQGSEA. The CDR3 is 14 amino acids. The V segment lost 7 bases and the J segment 3 bases; nucleotides outside the gene matches: 9.